These T cell receptor beta chains were read from a single sample in a study of identical twins. TCRdb ran MiXCR on the 5' RACE reads and lists one entry per CDR3 protein. The sample consists of 570,000 or so distinct CDR3 sequences, 9.6% of them appearing once. The sample was also linked to a second study, of yellow fever vaccine responses in identical twins.

The sample consisted of PBMCs. All receptors derive from a woman younger than 30 in good health. The CDR3 runs from the conserved cysteine through the conserved F or W. D genes are given only for firm matches. Some rows have no size entry. The others give once, few or many, or a class for an expanded clone.

TRBJ2-3	NA	NA	TRBV11-2	CASSFTGGAGTQYF	TGTGCCAGCAGCTTTACCGGGGGAGCAGGCACGCAGTATTTT
TRBJ2-2	many	TRBD1	TRBV5-1	CASSAYRGSGELFF	TGCGCCAGCAGCGCGTACAGGGGATCCGGGGAGCTGTTTTTT
TRBJ1-4	many	NA	TRBV25-1	CASSRNMRSEKLFF	TGTGCCAGCAGTCGGAACATGAGAAGTGAAAAACTGTTTTTT
TRBJ2-5	NA	NA	TRBV11-1	CASSLTGFRETQYF	TGTGCCAGCAGCTTAACAGGGTTCCGTGAGACCCAGTACTTC
TRBJ1-1	many	TRBD1	TRBV9	CASSLGQGPTEAFF	TGTGCCAGCAGCCTAGGACAGGGGCCGACTGAAGCTTTCTTT
TRBJ2-7	few	NA	TRBV6-2/TRBV6-3	CASKTGSVTAVF	TGTGCCAGTAAGACAGGATCGGTCACTGCAGTCTTC
TRBJ2-7	many	TRBD1	TRBV12-3/TRBV12-4	CASSLYRGDEQYF	TGTGCCAGCAGTTTGTACAGGGGGGATGAGCAGTACTTC
TRBJ2-7	NA	TRBD1	TRBV7-9	CASSAGQGRGYEQYF	TGTGCCAGCAGCGCGGGACAGGGGAGAGGCTACGAGCAGTACTTC
TRBJ2-7	NA	TRBD1	TRBV27	CASSQNRGPYEQYF	TGTGCCAGCAGTCAGAACAGGGGGCCATACGAGCAGTACTTC
TRBJ2-7	few	NA	TRBV7-2	CASSIGQPYEQYF	TGTGCCAGCAGCATCGGACAGCCTTACGAGCAGTACTTC
TRBJ2-5	once	NA	TRBV2	CASSGREGRETQYF	TGTGCCAGCAGTGGACGTGAGGGGAGGGAGACCCAGTACTTC
TRBJ2-7	NA	TRBD1	TRBV5-1	CASSLEVRGPLSYEQYF	TGCGCCAGCAGCTTGGAGGTTAGGGGGCCTCTCTCCTACGAGCAGTACTTC
TRBJ2-1	NA	NA	TRBV19	CASSIVRGLSSYNEQFF	TGTGCCAGTAGTATAGTCCGCGGACTAAGCTCCTACAATGAGCAGTTCTTC
TRBJ1-1	many	NA	TRBV6-2/TRBV6-3	CASSYPLRGNTEAFF	TGTGCCAGCAGTTACCCCTTAAGAGGGAACACTGAAGCTTTCTTT
TRBJ2-1	many	TRBD1	TRBV5-1	CASSFTGTLRDSEQFF	TGCGCCAGCAGCTTTACCGGGACGCTAAGGGACAGTGAGCAGTTCTTC
TRBJ2-3	few	NA	TRBV20-1	CSARPNSDTDTQYF	TGCAGTGCTCGGCCCAACTCCGATACAGATACGCAGTATTTT
TRBJ2-7	NA	NA	TRBV18	CASSREKGGYEQYF	TGTGCCAGCTCACGGGAGAAGGGTGGCTACGAGCAGTACTTC
TRBJ2-1	NA	NA	TRBV5-1	CASSFRSLQATSGNEQFF	TGCGCCAGCAGCTTTCGATCCCTCCAAGCGACTTCGGGGAATGAGCAGTTCTTC
TRBJ2-6	NA	NA	TRBV12-3/TRBV12-4	CARSSLRGEGSGANVLTF	TGTGCCCGCAGTTCGTTGCGAGGGGAAGGGTCTGGGGCCAACGTCCTGACTTTC
TRBJ2-5	NA	NA	TRBV2	CASTERVHPQETQYF	TGTGCCAGCACCGAGCGGGTCCACCCTCAAGAGACCCAGTACTTC
TRBJ2-5	few	TRBD2	TRBV5-1	CASQPANSGSKETQYF	TGCGCCAGCCAGCCAGCCAATAGCGGGAGTAAGGAGACCCAGTACTTC
TRBJ2-3	few	TRBD1	TRBV27	CASSPRTGIDTQYF	TGTGCCAGCAGTCCTAGGACAGGGATAGATACGCAGTATTTT
TRBJ1-1	few	NA	TRBV30	CAWSPVGPGNTEAFF	TGTGCCTGGAGTCCCGTGGGACCGGGGAACACTGAAGCTTTCTTT
TRBJ2-2	many	NA	TRBV3-1	CASSLSRGELFF	TGTGCCAGCAGCTTATCTAGGGGGGAGCTGTTTTTT
TRBJ1-1	few	TRBD1	TRBV20-1	CSAREGTAKYTEAFF	TGCAGTGCTAGAGAAGGGACAGCAAAATACACTGAAGCTTTCTTT
TRBJ2-1	many	NA	TRBV20-1	CSARDELAEQFF	TGCAGTGCTAGAGATGAGTTAGCGGAGCAGTTCTTC
TRBJ2-7	NA	NA	TRBV4-1	CASSQDRLEASYEQYF	TGCGCCAGCAGCCAAGATCGGCTGGAAGCCTCCTACGAGCAGTACTTC
TRBJ2-7	NA	TRBD1	TRBV20-1	CSARSVGQGSTQYF	TGCAGTGCTAGATCGGTTGGACAGGGGAGTACGCAGTACTTC
TRBJ1-2	few	NA	TRBV20-1	CSARTLEDGYTF	TGCAGTGCTAGGACGCTAGAGGATGGCTACACCTTC
TRBJ1-6	NA	NA	TRBV25-1	CASSVGGAASPLHF	TGTGCCAGCAGTGTTGGGGGGGCGGCTTCACCCCTCCACTTT
TRBJ2-6	NA	TRBD1	TRBV7-8	CASSLGTGRANVLTF	TGTGCCAGCAGCTTAGGGACAGGGCGGGCCAACGTCCTGACTTTC
TRBJ2-3	few	TRBD2	TRBV5-1	CASSLERAGGPDTQYF	TGCGCCAGCAGCTTGGAGAGAGCGGGGGGCCCAGATACGCAGTATTTT
TRBJ1-1	NA	NA	TRBV5-1	CASSGTASNTEAFF	TGCGCCAGCAGCGGCACAGCTAGTAACACTGAAGCTTTCTTT
TRBJ1-4	many	TRBD1	TRBV3-1	CASSQDGTATNEKLFF	TGTGCCAGCAGCCAAGATGGGACAGCAACTAATGAAAAACTGTTTTTT
TRBJ2-7	many	NA	TRBV20-1	CSARDPASYEQYF	TGCAGTGCTAGAGATCCGGCCTCCTACGAGCAGTACTTC
TRBJ2-5	NA	NA	TRBV9	CASSVDWSRETQYF	TGTGCCAGCAGCGTAGATTGGTCTCGAGAGACCCAGTACTTC
TRBJ2-1	few	TRBD1	TRBV6-2/TRBV6-3	CASSTGGRDNEQFF	TGTGCCAGCAGTACAGGGGGCCGAGACAATGAGCAGTTCTTC
TRBJ2-7	few	NA	TRBV29-1	CSVVVVGYEQYF	TGCAGCGTTGTGGTGGTCGGCTACGAGCAGTACTTC
TRBJ1-2	NA	NA	TRBV19	CASSRTTANYGYTF	TGTGCCAGTAGTCGGACAACTGCTAACTATGGCTACACCTTC
TRBJ1-5	few	TRBD1	TRBV20-1	CSGLGTDRNQPQHF	TGCAGTGGCCTAGGGACAGATCGCAATCAGCCCCAGCATTTT
TRBJ2-5	NA	NA	TRBV3-1	CASSQGDREETQYF	TGTGCCAGCAGCCAAGGGGACCGAGAAGAGACCCAGTACTTC
TRBJ2-5	NA	NA	TRBV18	CASSRNQGETQYF	TGTGCCAGCTCACGAAACCAAGGAGAGACCCAGTACTTC
TRBJ2-3	few	NA	TRBV14	CASSARASMDTQYF	TGTGCCAGCAGCGCAAGGGCCTCTATGGATACGCAGTATTTT
TRBJ2-3	few	TRBD1	TRBV24-1	CATSDTGTGGTDTQYF	TGTGCCACCAGTGACACCGGGACAGGGGGCACAGATACGCAGTATTTT
TRBJ2-3	many	NA	TRBV7-9	CASSPPGGADTQYF	TGTGCCAGCAGCCCCCCCGGCGGAGCAGATACGCAGTATTTT
TRBJ2-2	NA	NA	TRBV28	CASGGGGVSGELFF	TGTGCCAGCGGAGGGGGAGGAGTTTCCGGGGAGCTGTTTTTT
TRBJ2-5	NA	NA	TRBV28	CASSIGGPQETQYF	TGTGCCAGCAGTATAGGAGGTCCTCAAGAGACCCAGTACTTC
TRBJ2-1	NA	NA	TRBV4-3	CASSQGPGFTSGYEQFF	TGCGCCAGCAGCCAAGGCCCGGGCTTCACGAGTGGGTATGAGCAGTTCTTC
TRBJ2-4	few	NA	TRBV5-6	CASTLGTKNIQYF	TGTGCCAGCACCCTGGGCACAAAAAACATTCAGTACTTC
TRBJ2-7	NA	NA	TRBV6-5	CASSYSPVYEQYF	TGTGCCAGCAGTTATTCTCCCGTCTACGAGCAGTACTTC
TRBJ2-2	few	TRBD2	TRBV14	CASSQAGLWTGELFF	TGTGCCAGCAGCCAAGCGGGACTATGGACCGGGGAGCTGTTTTTT
TRBJ2-3	few	TRBD1	TRBV20-1	CSAQNRGRTDTQYF	TGCAGTGCTCAAAACAGGGGCCGCACAGATACGCAGTATTTT
TRBJ2-1	many	TRBD2	TRBV5-1	CASSPQTSSEQFF	TGCGCCAGCAGCCCCCAGACTAGCAGTGAGCAGTTCTTC
TRBJ2-7	NA	NA	TRBV29-1	CSATGFETSYEQYF	TGCAGCGCTACAGGGTTCGAGACCTCCTACGAGCAGTACTTC
TRBJ1-4	NA	TRBD1	TRBV29-1	CSVADRPNEKPFF	TGCAGCGTTGCGGACAGGCCAAATGAAAAACCGTTTTTT
TRBJ2-7	many	TRBD2	TRBV20-1	CSASTSGRFSSYEQYF	TGCAGTGCTAGTACTAGCGGGAGGTTTTCTTCCTACGAGCAGTACTTC
TRBJ2-7	NA	NA	TRBV5-1	CASSLERVESYEQYF	TGCGCCAGCAGCTTGGAAAGGGTCGAATCCTACGAGCAGTACTTC
TRBJ1-1	few	NA	TRBV5-8	CASSFLAQGKGTEAFF	TGTGCCAGCAGCTTCCTCGCCCAGGGAAAAGGCACTGAAGCTTTCTTT
TRBJ2-2	NA	NA	TRBV29-1	CSVAPLTNTGELFF	TGCAGCGTTGCCCCCTTAACGAACACCGGGGAGCTGTTTTTT
TRBJ2-3	many	TRBD2	TRBV10-3	CAISGTSGATDTQYF	TGTGCCATCAGTGGGACTAGCGGGGCCACAGATACGCAGTATTTT